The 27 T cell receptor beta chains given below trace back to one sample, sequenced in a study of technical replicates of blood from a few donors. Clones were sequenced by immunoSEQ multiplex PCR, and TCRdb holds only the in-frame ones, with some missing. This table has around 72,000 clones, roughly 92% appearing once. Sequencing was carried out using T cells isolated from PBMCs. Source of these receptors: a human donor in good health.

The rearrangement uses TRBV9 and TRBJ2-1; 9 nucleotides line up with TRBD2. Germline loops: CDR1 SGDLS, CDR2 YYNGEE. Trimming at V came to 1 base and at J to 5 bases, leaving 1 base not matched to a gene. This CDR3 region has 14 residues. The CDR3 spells CASSVLAGNNEQFF. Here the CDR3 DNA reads TGTGCCAGCAGCGTACTAGCGGGGAACAATGAGCAGTTCTTC.

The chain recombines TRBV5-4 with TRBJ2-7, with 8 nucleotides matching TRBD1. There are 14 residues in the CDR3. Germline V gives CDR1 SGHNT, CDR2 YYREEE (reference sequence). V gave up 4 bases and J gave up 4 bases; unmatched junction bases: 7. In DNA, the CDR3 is TGTGCCAGCAGCCCGCGGGACAGGCGATACGAGCAGTACTTC. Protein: CASSPRDRRYEQYF. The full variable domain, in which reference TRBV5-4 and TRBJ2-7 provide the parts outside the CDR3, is ETGVTQSPTHLIKTRGQQVTLRCSSQSGHNTVSWYQQALGQGPQFIFQYYREEENGRGNFPPRFSGLQFPNYSSELNVNALELDDSALYLCASSPRDRRYEQYFGPGTRLTVT.

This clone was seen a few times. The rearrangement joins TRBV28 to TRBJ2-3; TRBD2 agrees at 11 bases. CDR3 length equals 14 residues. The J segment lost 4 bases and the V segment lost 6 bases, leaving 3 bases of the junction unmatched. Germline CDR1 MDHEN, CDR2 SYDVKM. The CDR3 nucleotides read TGTGCCAGCAGGACTAGCGGGAAGTCAGATACGCAGTATTTT. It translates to CASRTSGKSDTQYF.

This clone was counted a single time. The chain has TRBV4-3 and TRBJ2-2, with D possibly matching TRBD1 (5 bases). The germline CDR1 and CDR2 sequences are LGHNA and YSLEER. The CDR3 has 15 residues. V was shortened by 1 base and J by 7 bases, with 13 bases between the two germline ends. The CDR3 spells CASSQGPGNNGELFF. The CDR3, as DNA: TGCGCCAGCAGCCAAGGGCCAGGGAATAACGGGGAGCTGTTTTTT.

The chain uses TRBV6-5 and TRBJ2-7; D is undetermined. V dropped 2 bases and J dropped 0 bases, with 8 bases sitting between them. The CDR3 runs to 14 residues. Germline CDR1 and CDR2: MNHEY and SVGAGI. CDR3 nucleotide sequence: TGTGCCAGCAGTTACAGATACAGCTCCTACGAGCAGTACTTC. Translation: CASSYRYSSYEQYF.

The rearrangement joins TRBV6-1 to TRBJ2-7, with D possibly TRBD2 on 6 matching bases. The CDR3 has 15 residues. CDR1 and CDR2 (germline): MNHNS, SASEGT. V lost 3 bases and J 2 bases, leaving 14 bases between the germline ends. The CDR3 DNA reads TGTGCCAGCAGTGAGGTAGTAGCGGAGGCCTACGAGCAGTACTTC. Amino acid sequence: CASSEVVAEAYEQYF.

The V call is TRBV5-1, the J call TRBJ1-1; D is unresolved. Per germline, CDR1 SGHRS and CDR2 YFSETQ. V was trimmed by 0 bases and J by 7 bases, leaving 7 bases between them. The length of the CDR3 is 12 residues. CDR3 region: CASSLVMSEAFF. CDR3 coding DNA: TGCGCCAGCAGCTTGGTAATGAGTGAAGCTTTCTTT.

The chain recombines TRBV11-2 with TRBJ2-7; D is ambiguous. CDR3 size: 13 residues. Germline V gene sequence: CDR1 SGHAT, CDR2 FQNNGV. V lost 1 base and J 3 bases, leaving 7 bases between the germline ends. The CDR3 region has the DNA TGTGCCAGCAGCTTAGGGCTAGTCTACGAGCAGTACTTC. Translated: CASSLGLVYEQYF. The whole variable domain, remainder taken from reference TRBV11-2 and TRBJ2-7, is EAGVAQSPRYKIIEKRQSVAFWCNPISGHATLYWYQQILGQGPKLLIQFQNNGVVDDSQLPKDRFSAERLKGVDSTLKIQPAKLEDSAVYLCASSLGLVYEQYFGPGTRLTVT.

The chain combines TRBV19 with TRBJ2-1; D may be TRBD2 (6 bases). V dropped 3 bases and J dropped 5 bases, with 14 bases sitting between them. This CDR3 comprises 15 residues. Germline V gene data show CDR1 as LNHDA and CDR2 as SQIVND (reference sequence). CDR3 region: CASSIGKAGNNEQFF. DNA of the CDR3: TGTGCCAGTAGTATTGGTAAGGCGGGGAACAATGAGCAGTTCTTC.

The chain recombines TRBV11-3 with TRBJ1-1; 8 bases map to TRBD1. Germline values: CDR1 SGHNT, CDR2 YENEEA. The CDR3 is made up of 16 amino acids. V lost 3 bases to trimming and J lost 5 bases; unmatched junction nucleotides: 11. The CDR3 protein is CASSLAGQGFLTEAFF. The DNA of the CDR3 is TGTGCCAGCAGCTTGGCTGGACAGGGCTTTCTTACTGAAGCTTTCTTT.

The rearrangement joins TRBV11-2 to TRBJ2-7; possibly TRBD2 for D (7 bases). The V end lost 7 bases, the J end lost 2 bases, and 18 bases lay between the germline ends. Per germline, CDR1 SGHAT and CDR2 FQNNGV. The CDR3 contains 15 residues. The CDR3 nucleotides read TGTGCCAGCACTAGCGACGGGGGGCAGACCTACGAGCAGTACTTC. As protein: CASTSDGGQTYEQYF.

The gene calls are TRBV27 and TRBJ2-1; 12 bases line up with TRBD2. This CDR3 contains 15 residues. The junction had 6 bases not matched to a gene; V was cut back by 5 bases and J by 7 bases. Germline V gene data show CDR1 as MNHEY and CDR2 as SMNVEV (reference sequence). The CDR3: CASSDTSGRQNEQFF. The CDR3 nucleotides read TGTGCCAGCAGTGACACTAGCGGGAGGCAGAATGAGCAGTTCTTC.

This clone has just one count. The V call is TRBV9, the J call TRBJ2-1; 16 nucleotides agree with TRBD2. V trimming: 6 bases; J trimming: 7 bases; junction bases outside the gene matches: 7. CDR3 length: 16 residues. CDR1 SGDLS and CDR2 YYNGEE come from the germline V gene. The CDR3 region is CASTLGLAGGVNEQFF. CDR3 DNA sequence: TGTGCCAGCACCCTGGGACTAGCGGGAGGGGTAAATGAGCAGTTCTTC.

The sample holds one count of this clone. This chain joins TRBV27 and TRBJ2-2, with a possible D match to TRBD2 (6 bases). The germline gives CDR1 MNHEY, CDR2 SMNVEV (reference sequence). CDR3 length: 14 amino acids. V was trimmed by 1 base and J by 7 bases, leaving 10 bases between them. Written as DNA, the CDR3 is TGTGCCAGCAGTTTATTGGGGCGGGACGGGGAGCTGTTTTTT. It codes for CASSLLGRDGELFF.

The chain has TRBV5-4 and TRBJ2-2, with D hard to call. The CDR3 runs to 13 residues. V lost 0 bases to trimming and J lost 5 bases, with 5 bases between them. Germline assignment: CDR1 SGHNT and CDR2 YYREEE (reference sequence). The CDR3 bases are TGTGCCAGCAGCTTGGTCAGTACCGGGGAGCTGTTTTTT. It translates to CASSLVSTGELFF.

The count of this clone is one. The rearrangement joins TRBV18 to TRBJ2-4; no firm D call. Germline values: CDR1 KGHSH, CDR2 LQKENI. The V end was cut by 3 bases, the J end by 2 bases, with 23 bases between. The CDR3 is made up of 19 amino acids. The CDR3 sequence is CASSPLSAIEELSKNIQYF. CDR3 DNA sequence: TGTGCCAGCTCACCCCTCTCTGCTATAGAAGAGCTATCCAAAAACATTCAGTACTTC.

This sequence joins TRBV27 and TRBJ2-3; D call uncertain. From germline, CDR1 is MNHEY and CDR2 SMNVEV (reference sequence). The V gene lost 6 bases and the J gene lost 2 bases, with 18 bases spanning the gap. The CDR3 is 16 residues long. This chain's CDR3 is CASRRWPFHITDTQYF. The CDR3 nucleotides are TGTGCCAGCAGGAGGTGGCCTTTCCATATCACAGATACGCAGTATTTT.

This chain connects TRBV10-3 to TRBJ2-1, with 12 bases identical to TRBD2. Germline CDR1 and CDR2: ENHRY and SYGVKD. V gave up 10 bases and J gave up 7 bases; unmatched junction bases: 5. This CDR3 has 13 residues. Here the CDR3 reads CASAGTSGNEQFF. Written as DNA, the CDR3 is TGTGCCAGCGCCGGGACTAGCGGGAATGAGCAGTTCTTC.

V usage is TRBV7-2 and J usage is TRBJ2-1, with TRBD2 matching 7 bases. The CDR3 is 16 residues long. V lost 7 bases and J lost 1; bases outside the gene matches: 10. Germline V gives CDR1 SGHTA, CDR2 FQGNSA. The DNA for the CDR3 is TGTGCCAGCACCTGGGGCGGGAGCCTATCCTACAATGAGCAGTTCTTC. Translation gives CASTWGGSLSYNEQFF.

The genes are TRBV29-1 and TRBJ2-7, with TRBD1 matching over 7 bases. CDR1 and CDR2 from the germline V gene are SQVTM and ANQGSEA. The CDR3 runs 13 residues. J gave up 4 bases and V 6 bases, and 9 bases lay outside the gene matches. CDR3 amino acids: CSVLQGISYEQYF. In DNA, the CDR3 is TGCAGCGTCTTACAGGGGATCAGTTACGAGCAGTACTTC.

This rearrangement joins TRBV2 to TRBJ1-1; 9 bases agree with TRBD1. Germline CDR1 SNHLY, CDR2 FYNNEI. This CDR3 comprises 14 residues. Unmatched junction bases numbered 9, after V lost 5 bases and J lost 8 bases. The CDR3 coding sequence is TGTGCCAGCAGTTCTGACCCGACAGGGGGGGAAGCTTTCTTT. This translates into CASSSDPTGGEAFF. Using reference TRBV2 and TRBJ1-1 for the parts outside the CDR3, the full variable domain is EPEVTQTPSHQVTQMGQEVILRCVPISNHLYFYWYRQILGQKVEFLVSFYNNEISEKSEIFDDQFSVERPDGSNFTLKIRSTKLEDSAMYFCASSSDPTGGEAFFGQGTRLTVV.

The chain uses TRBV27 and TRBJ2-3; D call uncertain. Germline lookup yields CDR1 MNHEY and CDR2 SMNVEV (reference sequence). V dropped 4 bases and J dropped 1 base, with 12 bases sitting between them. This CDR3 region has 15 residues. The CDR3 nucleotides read TGTGCCAGCAGTTACGGGTCGAGAGGCACAGATACGCAGTATTTT. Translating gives CASSYGSRGTDTQYF.

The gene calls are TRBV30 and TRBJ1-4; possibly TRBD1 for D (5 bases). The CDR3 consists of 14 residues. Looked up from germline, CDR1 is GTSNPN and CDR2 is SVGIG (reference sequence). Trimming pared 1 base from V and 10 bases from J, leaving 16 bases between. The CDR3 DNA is TGTGCCTGGAGTGATACCGCGGGGCTCCCAAAACTGTTTTTT. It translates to CAWSDTAGLPKLFF.

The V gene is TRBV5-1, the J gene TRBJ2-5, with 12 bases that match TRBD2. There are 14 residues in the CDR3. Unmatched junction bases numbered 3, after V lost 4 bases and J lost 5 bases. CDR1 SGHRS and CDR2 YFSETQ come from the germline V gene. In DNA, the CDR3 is TGCGCCAGCAGCCTCGGGACTAGCGGGGAGACCCAGTACTTC. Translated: CASSLGTSGETQYF. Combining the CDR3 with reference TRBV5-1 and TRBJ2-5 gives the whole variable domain KAGVTQTPRYLIKTRGQQVTLSCSPISGHRSVSWYQQTPGQGLQFLFEYFSETQRNKGNFPGRFSGRQFSNSRSEMNVSTLELGDSALYLCASSLGTSGETQYFGPGTRLLVL.

CDR3 in DNA: TGTGCCAGTAGTGCTACTCGGGACAGGGGAGGGGGCACTGAAGCTTTCTTT. This gives the protein CASSATRDRGGGTEAFF. The chain couples TRBV19 to TRBJ1-1; 10 nucleotides align to TRBD1. In germline, CDR1 is LNHDA, CDR2 SQIVND (reference sequence). The CDR3 contains 17 residues. The junction had 13 bases not matched to a gene; V was cut back by 5 bases and J by 4 bases.

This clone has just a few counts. This CDR3 is CASSLLNRGNGYTF. For the CDR3, the DNA is TGTGCCAGCAGTTTGCTAAACAGGGGAAATGGCTACACCTTC. The chain links TRBV6-5 to TRBJ1-2, with 7 nucleotides matching TRBD1. The CDR3 loop spans 14 amino acids. V lost 4 bases and J lost 6; bases outside the gene matches: 8. The germline CDR1 and CDR2 sequences are MNHEY and SVGAGI.

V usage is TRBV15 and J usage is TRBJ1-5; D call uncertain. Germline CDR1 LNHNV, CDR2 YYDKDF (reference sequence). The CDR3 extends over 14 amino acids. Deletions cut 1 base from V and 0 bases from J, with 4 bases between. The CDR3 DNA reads TGTGCCACCAGCAGAGTAGATAGCAATCAGCCCCAGCATTTT. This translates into CATSRVDSNQPQHF.